The 31 T cell receptor beta chains below were found in one sample sequenced in a study of T-cell memory formation after mild COVID-19. TCRdb re-called the 5' RACE reads with MiXCR, one entry per CDR3 protein. The table has under 700,000 distinct CDR3 sequences, roughly 20% seen once. Sequencing input: PBMCs or a T cell subset sorted from them (not recorded which). The receptors stem from an adult woman who had mild COVID-19 (a few samples of this study predate the infection). Cell type and time point are not known.

The chain combines TRBV24-1 with TRBJ2-5; D is unclear. Trimming pared 8 bases from V and 0 bases from J, leaving 12 bases between. This CDR3 is 14 amino acids long. The germline CDR1 and CDR2 sequences are KGHDR and SFDVKD. CDR3 in DNA: TGTGCCACCATGGGCCCCTCGGACCAAGAGACCCAGTACTTC. As protein: CATMGPSDQETQYF.

The V gene is TRBV5-1, the J gene TRBJ2-3; 10 bases line up with TRBD2. Germline-derived CDR1 and CDR2 are SGHRS and YFSETQ. The CDR3 sequence is 16 residues long. Trimming removed 3 bases from V and 3 bases from J; junction bases left unmatched: 7. The CDR3 loop is CASSSGGSGRTDTQYF. CDR3 DNA: TGCGCCAGCAGCTCCGGTGGTAGCGGGAGGACAGATACGCAGTATTTT. The entire variable domain, with the rest obtained from reference TRBV5-1 and TRBJ2-3, is as follows: KAGVTQTPRYLIKTRGQQVTLSCSPISGHRSVSWYQQTPGQGLQFLFEYFSETQRNKGNFPGRFSGRQFSNSRSEMNVSTLELGDSALYLCASSSGGSGRTDTQYFGPGTRLTVL.

Only a few counts were recorded for this clonotype. This CDR3 is CASSFKGPDTQYF. DNA for the CDR3: TGTGCCAGCAGTTTTAAAGGGCCAGATACGCAGTATTTT. The J gene is TRBJ2-3, the V gene TRBV12-3 or TRBV12-4, with D unclear. There are 13 residues in the CDR3. Trimming removed 3 bases from V and 4 bases from J, with 8 bases in between.

V is TRBV20-1 and J is TRBJ2-7; 11 nucleotides agree with TRBD2. CDR1 is DFQATT, CDR2 SNEGSKA, per germline (reference sequence). V gave up 2 bases and J gave up 4 bases; unmatched junction bases: 4. This CDR3 is 14 amino acids long. CDR3 residues: CSARSSGRPYEQYF. CDR3 sequence (DNA): TGCAGTGCTAGATCTAGCGGGAGGCCGTACGAGCAGTACTTC.

This clonotype was detected only a few times. The chain carries TRBV3-1 and TRBJ1-6; D gene unclear. Trimming shortened V by 3 bases and J by 5 bases, and 11 bases separated the two germline ends. CDR1 is LGHDT and CDR2 is YNNKEL in the germline V gene (reference sequence). This CDR3 contains 15 residues. The CDR3, as DNA: TGTGCCAGCAGCCACTATTTAGCTAATAATTCACCCCTCCACTTT. Its protein is CASSHYLANNSPLHF.

This clonotype came up a few times. The V call is TRBV7-9, the J call TRBJ2-7; D is possibly TRBD1 or TRBD2 (5 bases each). This CDR3 is 16 amino acids long. From germline, CDR1 is SEHNR and CDR2 FQNEAQ (reference sequence). Trimming pared 0 bases from V and 0 bases from J, leaving 12 bases between. The CDR3 sequence: CASSLAPGRSSYEQYF. In DNA, the CDR3 is TGTGCCAGCAGCTTAGCTCCGGGACGCAGCTCCTACGAGCAGTACTTC.

This clonotype has only a few counts. The rearrangement joins TRBV7-9 to TRBJ2-7; D perhaps matches TRBD1 (6 bases). Per germline, CDR1 SEHNR and CDR2 FQNEAQ (reference sequence). This CDR3 comprises 15 residues. V was trimmed by 1 base and J by 3 bases, leaving 13 bases between them. In nucleotides, the CDR3 is TGTGCCAGCAGCTTAGAGCCGGGGACAAACTACGAGCAGTACTTC. Amino acids: CASSLEPGTNYEQYF.

The rearrangement joins TRBV7-9 to TRBJ2-1; D is perhaps TRBD1 (6 bases). This CDR3 has 16 residues. Germline V gives CDR1 SEHNR, CDR2 FQNEAQ (reference sequence). Trimming removed 5 bases at V and 6 bases at J, with 20 bases between. The CDR3 nucleotides read TGTGCCAGCAGCCCTAGAGACCGTGTAGGGGGCAATGAGCAGTTCTTC. This codes for CASSPRDRVGGNEQFF.

This clonotype has just a few counts. The chain links TRBV24-1 to TRBJ2-1, with TRBD2 matching 8 bases. Per the germline V gene, CDR1 is KGHDR and CDR2 is SFDVKD. This CDR3 spans 15 amino acids. Trimming cost V 7 bases and J 5 bases; bases outside gene matches: 9. CDR3 DNA sequence: TGTGCCACCAGCTCGGCCGGGGGGGCCCACAATGAGCAGTTCTTC. Protein: CATSSAGGAHNEQFF.

The CDR3 spells CASSQTGLADTGELFF. The CDR3 DNA follows: TGTGCCAGCAGCCAAACGGGACTAGCGGACACCGGGGAGCTGTTTTTT. The chain links TRBV4-2 to TRBJ2-2; TRBD2 matches 11 bases. The germline V gene encodes CDR1 LGHNA and CDR2 YNFKEQ. After removal of 2 bases from V and 3 bases from J, the junction contained 2 bases not matched to a gene. The CDR3 covers 16 residues.

The genes are TRBV14 and TRBJ2-1; 7 bases line up with TRBD1. This CDR3 is 13 amino acids long. The germline CDR1 and CDR2 sequences are SGHDN and FVKESK. The ends lost 6 bases at V and 9 bases at J; junction bases unmatched: 8. CDR3 sequence: CASRRTGGAEQFF. CDR3 bases: TGTGCCAGCAGAAGGACAGGTGGGGCTGAGCAGTTCTTC.

This clonotype appeared a few times. The rearrangement uses TRBV20-1 and TRBJ2-1; the match to TRBD2 covers 11 bases. The CDR3 is made up of 14 amino acids. The V segment lost 6 bases and the J segment 3 bases; nucleotides outside the gene matches: 4. Germline V lookup: CDR1 DFQATT, CDR2 SNEGSKA (reference sequence). The CDR3 coding sequence is TGCAGTGCAACGACTAGCGGGAACTACAATGAGCAGTTCTTC. This gives the protein CSATTSGNYNEQFF.

This clonotype has just a few counts. The rearrangement joins TRBV7-6 to TRBJ2-1; a weak D match, TRBD2 (7 bases). Germline-derived CDR1 and CDR2 are SGHVS and FNYEAQ. The CDR3 spans 17 residues. The V and J ends lost 3 bases and 9 bases respectively, with 24 bases between them. The CDR3 protein is CASSLGLSGTSMFEQFF. CDR3 nucleotides: TGTGCCAGCAGCTTGGGGCTCAGCGGGACAAGCATGTTTGAGCAGTTCTTC.

The V call is TRBV7-2, the J call TRBJ2-3; D is possibly TRBD2 (5 bases). CDR3 length: 14 amino acids. Germline V gene data show CDR1 as SGHTA and CDR2 as FQGNSA. V dropped 5 bases and J dropped 5 bases, with 14 bases sitting between them. CDR3: CASSQGPSRDTQYF. CDR3 nucleotide sequence: TGTGCCAGCAGCCAAGGCCCTAGCCGAGATACGCAGTATTTT.

The V gene is TRBV2, the J gene TRBJ2-3; D possibly corresponds to TRBD1 (5 bases). The CDR3 has 15 residues. Trimming stripped 3 bases from V and 4 bases from J, with 14 bases between. Germline V gene data show CDR1 as SNHLY and CDR2 as FYNNEI. CDR3 DNA sequence: TGTGCCAGCAGTGATGGACAAACGTCCTCAGATACGCAGTATTTT. This translates into CASSDGQTSSDTQYF.

This chain links TRBV20-1 with TRBJ2-7; tentative D call: TRBD2 (6 bases). This CDR3 contains 14 residues. Germline V gives CDR1 DFQATT, CDR2 SNEGSKA (reference sequence). Deletions cut 0 bases from V and 1 base from J, with 10 bases between. The DNA of the CDR3 is TGCAGTGCTAGAGATCCCCGGGGGTCCTACGAGCAGTACTTC. It encodes CSARDPRGSYEQYF.

This clonotype was seen ten or more times. The chain links TRBV5-1 to TRBJ2-3; possible D gene TRBD1, 5 bases. The CDR3 is made up of 14 amino acids. From germline, CDR1 is SGHRS and CDR2 YFSETQ. V dropped 3 bases and J dropped 0 bases, with 8 bases sitting between them. CDR3 residues: CASSSRQSTDTQYF. The CDR3 nucleotides read TGCGCCAGCAGCTCCCGACAGAGCACAGATACGCAGTATTTT.

This clonotype was recorded at least ten times. The chain employs TRBV18 and TRBJ2-1; 14 nucleotides agree with TRBD2. This CDR3 contains 14 residues. V shed 4 bases, J shed 10 bases, and the junction held 3 bases outside the gene matches. Per the germline V gene, CDR1 is KGHSH and CDR2 is LQKENI. In DNA form, the CDR3 reads TGTGCCAGCTCACAGGGACTAGCGGGGGAAGAGCAGTTCTTC. Its translation is CASSQGLAGEEQFF.

The chain couples TRBV4-3 to TRBJ1-1, with D maybe TRBD1 (5 bases). The CDR3 has 16 amino acids. Deletions cut 4 bases from V and 1 base from J, with 16 bases between. Germline CDR1 reads LGHNA; CDR2 reads YSLEER. CDR3 coding DNA: TGCGCCAGCAGCCCCCGGACGGGACTCAAGAACACTGAAGCTTTCTTT. It encodes CASSPRTGLKNTEAFF.

There are many counts of this clonotype. V is TRBV5-1 and J is TRBJ2-7; D is unresolved. There are 15 residues in the CDR3. The V gene lost 0 bases and the J gene lost 1 base, with 11 bases spanning the gap. The germline CDR1 and CDR2 sequences are SGHRS and YFSETQ. The CDR3 region has the DNA TGCGCCAGCAGCTTGGCCGCCGGCGGATCCTACGAGCAGTACTTC. Amino acid sequence: CASSLAAGGSYEQYF.

The chain links TRBV13 to TRBJ2-1; D ambiguous. There are 15 residues in the CDR3. Per germline, CDR1 PRHDT and CDR2 FYEKMQ (reference sequence). V was shortened by 5 bases and J by 5 bases, with 16 bases between the two germline ends. The CDR3 here is CASSLETQLNNEQFF. The CDR3 bases are TGTGCCAGCAGCCTTGAGACCCAGCTTAACAATGAGCAGTTCTTC.

This clonotype occurred a few times. The chain employs TRBV5-1 and TRBJ1-3; possibly TRBD1 for D (5 bases). The CDR3 consists of 15 residues. V lost 4 bases, J lost 2 bases, and 13 bases lay in between. Germline V lookup: CDR1 SGHRS, CDR2 YFSETQ. CDR3: CASSRGMGPGNTIYF. CDR3 DNA: TGCGCCAGCAGCCGGGGCATGGGGCCTGGAAACACCATATATTTT. Full variable domain (remainder filled in from reference TRBV5-1 and TRBJ1-3): KAGVTQTPRYLIKTRGQQVTLSCSPISGHRSVSWYQQTPGQGLQFLFEYFSETQRNKGNFPGRFSGRQFSNSRSEMNVSTLELGDSALYLCASSRGMGPGNTIYFGEGSWLTVV.

The rearrangement uses TRBV11-2 and TRBJ2-3; D is unclear. The CDR3 contains 13 residues. Germline V gene sequence: CDR1 SGHAT, CDR2 FQNNGV. The germline V and J ends were trimmed by 0 bases and 2 bases, with 3 bases remaining between them. The chain's CDR3 is CASSLEHTDTQYF. CDR3 DNA sequence: TGTGCCAGCAGCTTAGAACACACAGATACGCAGTATTTT. Looking up the rest from reference TRBV11-2 and TRBJ2-3 gives the full variable domain: EAGVAQSPRYKIIEKRQSVAFWCNPISGHATLYWYQQILGQGPKLLIQFQNNGVVDDSQLPKDRFSAERLKGVDSTLKIQPAKLEDSAVYLCASSLEHTDTQYFGPGTRLTVL.

The sample holds a few counts of this clonotype. This sequence joins TRBV28 and TRBJ1-2; D unclear. Looked up from germline, CDR1 is MDHEN and CDR2 is SYDVKM. This CDR3 spans 14 amino acids. The V end was cut by 2 bases, the J end by 1 base, with 8 bases between. CDR3 region: CASSLLGSNYGYTF. The CDR3 nucleotides are TGTGCCAGCAGTTTACTCGGCAGTAACTATGGCTACACCTTC.

This clonotype was found a few times. This sequence joins TRBV24-1 and TRBJ2-7; D is unclear. Between the trimmed V and J ends, which lost 3 bases and 0 bases, there was a span of 11 bases. Per the germline V gene, CDR1 is KGHDR and CDR2 is SFDVKD. There are 15 residues in the CDR3. The CDR3 spells CATSDGAMGSYEQYF. The CDR3, as DNA: TGTGCCACCAGTGATGGCGCAATGGGCTCCTACGAGCAGTACTTC.

The chain has TRBV5-6 and TRBJ2-3, with 9 bases identical to TRBD2. V dropped 3 bases and J dropped 5; count of bases not matched to a gene: 16. Germline V lookup: CDR1 SGHDT, CDR2 YYEEEE. The CDR3 totals 18 residues. CDR3 region: CASSSAPAVAGGLDTQYF. The CDR3 nucleotides are TGTGCCAGCAGCTCTGCCCCCGCGGTGGCGGGAGGGTTAGATACGCAGTATTTT. Supplemented by reference TRBV5-6 and TRBJ2-3, the full variable domain reads DAGVTQSPTHLIKTRGQQVTLRCSPKSGHDTVSWYQQALGQGPQFIFQYYEEEERQRGNFPDRFSGHQFPNYSSELNVNALLLGDSALYLCASSSAPAVAGGLDTQYFGPGTRLTVL.

This clonotype was seen only a few times. The gene calls are TRBV24-1 and TRBJ2-1; 7 nucleotides align to TRBD2. Trimming at V came to 3 bases and at J to 3 bases, leaving 7 bases not matched to a gene. This CDR3 has 16 amino acids. Germline V gives CDR1 KGHDR, CDR2 SFDVKD. The CDR3 reads CATSDGGGGIYNEQFF. The CDR3 bases are TGTGCCACCAGTGATGGGGGGGGAGGAATCTACAATGAGCAGTTCTTC.

This clonotype has a handful of counts. This rearrangement joins TRBV10-3 to TRBJ2-4; D unresolved. Germline CDR1 ENHRY, CDR2 SYGVKD. The CDR3 consists of 13 residues. Deletions cut 6 bases from V and 5 bases from J, with 11 bases between. The CDR3 loop is CAISSGLENIQYF. CDR3 bases: TGTGCCATCAGCTCGGGCCTTGAAAACATTCAGTACTTC.

The DNA for the CDR3 is TGTGCCAGCAGCTTGGGACTAGCGGGAGCGTCCGGGGAGCTGTTTTTT. This encodes CASSLGLAGASGELFF. J is TRBJ2-2 and V is TRBV9; the match to TRBD2 covers 14 bases. There are 16 residues in the CDR3. Trimming cost V 4 bases and J 6 bases; bases outside gene matches: 5. Germline V gene data show CDR1 as SGDLS and CDR2 as YYNGEE.

Comments on this clonotype: A much more abundant neighbour one base away suggests this may be a read error. V usage is TRBV29-1 and J usage is TRBJ2-7, with TRBD1 matching 8 bases. The germline V gene encodes CDR1 SQVTM and CDR2 ANQGSEA. The CDR3 has 13 amino acids. The CDR3 protein is CIAQGQATYEQYF. The CDR3 DNA reads as TGCATCGCTCAGGGACAGGCGACCTACGAGCAGTACTTC.

This clonotype was recorded a few times. The rearrangement joins TRBV3-1 to TRBJ2-1, with 13 nucleotides matching TRBD2. This CDR3 spans 19 amino acids. Germline-derived CDR1 and CDR2 are LGHDT and YNNKEL (reference sequence). Losses at the gene ends were 0 bases for V and 7 bases for J; bases not matched to a gene: 12. The CDR3 protein is CASSQDRRTSGRLENEQFF. CDR3 sequence (DNA): TGTGCCAGCAGCCAAGACAGGAGGACTAGCGGGAGATTGGAGAATGAGCAGTTCTTC.